This T cell receptor (beta chain) was sequenced in a study of CD8+CD57+ T cells in acquired aplastic anemia (dated by TCRdb to the late 2010s). Broadly, across the study: A mean of approximately 2.9 ug of DNA, ranging from roughly 0.2 to 30 ug, was extracted from sorted CD4+ and CD8+ cells. CD8+CD57+ expansion was defined as a frequency above the mean frequency observed in healthy subjects. What the study reported, not specific to this receptor: CD8+ Simpson's diversity did not differ significantly between patients and healthy controls (P=0.060). Twenty-nine CD8+ CDR3 sequences were shared between patients and controls but appeared highly expressed in patients and within their immunodominant clones.

Expansion of CD8+CD57+ cells had been shown by flow cytometry in the patients chosen for sequencing. Every patient had severe acquired aplastic anemia, diagnosed using the International Study of Aplastic Anemia and Agranulocytosis and Camitta criteria. No therapy had been received by the patients at the time of blood sampling. TCR repertoires of sorted CD4+ and CD8+ blood T cells from severe aplastic anemia patients and healthy subjects were deep-sequenced in the study. In the USA, patient enrollment took place under clinicaltrials.gov protocols 00001620, 01623167, 00001397, 00071045, 00081523 and 00961064. Ficoll-Paque density gradient centrifugation was used to isolate peripheral blood mononuclear cells. CD4+ and CD8+ T cells were sorted by FACS or magnetic beads before DNA extraction. Via the germline V gene, CDR1 is SGHTA and CDR2 FQGTGA. V is shortened by 3 bases, J by 7 bases, and the region joining them spans 25 bases. The CDR3 numbers 18 residues from cysteine through phenylalanine. The entry retains the CDR3 DNA only, 54 bases that are in frame from base 1.

To note about this clonotype: Its antigen remains unidentified. There are no base qualities to consult, and no much larger clone falls within one base.

Genomic DNA served as template for TCR beta VDJ combination and CDR3 sequence profiling. An Illumina HiSeq 2000 was used for TCR repertoire sequencing. Per the authors' processing: TRBV/TRBJ rearrangement plots, CDR3 size and DJ length profiles, and Simpson's diversity index were used to evaluate the repertoires. Whichever DNA sequence was most abundant in the deep sequencing data was defined as the immunodominant clone. CDR3 amino acid sequences were checked for sharing between subjects and were compared against published repertoires and the VDJdb database. Through fastp at Q25 and MiXCR, TCRdb rebuilt clones from the public reads, retaining in-frame beta chains. Every CDR3 protein is listed once, alongside the most common genes and DNA of its rows. The V and J calls and clone size are TCRdb's, not the authors'. This sample is represented by more than 250,000 distinct CDR3 sequences; about 80% of them were singletons. 35% to 50% of the sample goes to the ten largest clones.

Rearrangement joined TRBV7-3 to TRBJ2-1, with TRBD2 as a weak D call on 6 bases. The sequence derives from a human donor with aplastic anemia. The sequencing sample was made of sorted CD4+, CD8+, or CD8+CD57+ T cells (not recorded which) from PBMCs. Here the CDR3 is given as CASSFVRGGTSGENEQFF. The nucleotide sequence reads TGTGCCAGCAGCTTTGTAAGAGGCGGGACTTCGGGTGAGAATGAGCAGTTCTTC.